Each of the 21 T cell receptor beta chains below was sequenced from the same sample in a study of a mutant IDH1 vaccine in newly diagnosed glioma. No antigen has been assigned to these receptors. TCRdb's copy holds only in-frame clones and misses some; the assay was immunoSEQ multiplex PCR. Here the sample spans some 30,000 clones, 85% to 90% being singletons. As for time point: week 23, last vaccination. The content of each vaccine dose was 300 ug of mutant IDH1 20-mer peptide, and topical imiquimod accompanied it. Here the sequenced sample was PBMCs, taken from a glioma patient whose treatment included an IDH1 peptide vaccine. Receptors were obtained from a man aged 35-49 years with glioma.

For this clone: An end of the junction differs from the germline gene, which may be a read error. The chain is built from TRBV3-1 (or the pseudogene TRBV3-2) and TRBJ1-2; 7 bases map to TRBD1. The CDR3 sequence is 9 residues long. The V gene's germline CDR1 is LGHDT and CDR2 YNNKEL (reference sequence). CDR3 sequence reads: CASTDREEF. CDR3 in DNA: TGTGCCAGCACCGACAGGGAGGAGTTC.

V usage is TRBV6-6 and J usage is TRBJ2-2, with TRBD1 as a possible D gene (6 bases). The length of the CDR3 is 14 residues. V shed 6 bases and J shed 0 bases, with 8 bases lying between them. CDR1 is MNHNY, CDR2 SVGAGI, per germline (reference sequence). This chain's CDR3 is CASSGTSNTGELFF. For the CDR3, the DNA is TGTGCCAGCAGCGGGACATCGAACACCGGGGAGCTGTTTTTT.

The CDR3 loop is CAFGTGAGANVLTF. Written as DNA, the CDR3 is TGTGCCTTCGGAACCGGCGCTGGGGCCAACGTCCTGACTTTC. The rearrangement links TRBV30 to TRBJ2-6; D gene uncertain. Germline V gene lookup returns CDR1 GTSNPN and CDR2 SVGIG (reference sequence). The CDR3 is made up of 14 amino acids. With 7 bases removed from V and 2 bases from J, the gap between germline ends came to 12 bases.

This chain joins TRBV30 and TRBJ2-5; possibly TRBD2 for D (5 bases). V was cut by 0 bases and J by 4 bases, with 9 bases left in between. This CDR3 region has 13 residues. Germline CDR1 and CDR2: GTSNPN and SVGIG (reference sequence). CDR3 sequence: CAWSVKGGETQYF. The CDR3, as DNA: TGTGCCTGGAGTGTAAAAGGAGGAGAGACCCAGTACTTC.

This chain uses TRBV6-4 with TRBJ1-1; D possibly corresponds to TRBD1 (5 bases). The CDR3 loop spans 14 amino acids. Germline V CDR1 and CDR2: MRHNA, SNTAGT. V lost 3 bases and J lost 1, with 9 bases in between. The CDR3 bases are TGTGCCAGCAGTGATTCGGACAAGAACACTGAAGCTTTCTTT. Its translation is CASSDSDKNTEAFF.

V gene TRBV18 combines with J gene TRBJ2-2; 7 positions agree with TRBD1. Germline CDR1 reads KGHSH; CDR2 reads LQKENI. The CDR3 extends over 14 amino acids. Trimming at V came to 8 bases and at J to 4 bases, leaving 7 bases not matched to a gene. The CDR3 DNA is TGTGCCAGCGACAAGACAGGGAGCACCGGGGAGCTGTTTTTT. Amino acid sequence: CASDKTGSTGELFF.

The chain has TRBV10-1 and TRBJ1-5; 7 bases match TRBD1. CDR3 size: 16 residues. Germline V gene sequence: CDR1 WNHNN, CDR2 SYGVQD (reference sequence). V trimming: 7 bases; J trimming: 1 base; junction bases outside the gene matches: 10. In DNA form, the CDR3 reads TGCGCCAGCACCCGGACAGGACCCCTGAGCAATCAGCCCCAGCATTTT. It yields the protein CASTRTGPLSNQPQHF.

The chain uses TRBV21-1 and TRBJ2-7. TRBV21-1 is flagged as a pseudogene. This CDR3 contains 16 residues. Here the CDR3 reads CASSNPASRHNYEQYV. The CDR3 DNA reads TGTGCCAGCAGCAACCCCGCTTCCAGGCACAACTACGAGCAGTACGTC.

The chain joins TRBV11-1 to TRBJ1-3; the D gene is possibly TRBD1 (5 bases). Germline CDR1 SGHAT, CDR2 FQDESV (reference sequence). There are 14 residues in the CDR3. V was pared by 0 bases and J by 4 bases, with 7 bases between. CDR3 amino acids: CASSLAGTGNTIYF. As DNA, the CDR3 is TGTGCCAGCAGCTTAGCAGGGACCGGAAACACCATATATTTT.

The chain combines TRBV25-1 with TRBJ2-6; a weak D match, TRBD1 (5 bases). Trimming shortened V by 5 bases and J by 0 bases, and 8 bases separated the two germline ends. Germline V gene data show CDR1 as MGHDK and CDR2 as SYGVNS. The CDR3 has 15 amino acids. Here the CDR3 DNA reads TGTGCCAGCAGTCAGGGTAGCTCTGGGGCCAACGTCCTGACTTTC. Amino acid sequence: CASSQGSSGANVLTF.

This chain joins TRBV19 and TRBJ2-5; 12 bases agree with TRBD1. Germline trimming cut 5 bases from V and 4 bases from J; bases unmatched to any gene: 8. Looked up from germline, CDR1 is LNHDA and CDR2 is SQIVND (reference sequence). The CDR3 length is 16 residues. The CDR3 DNA sequence: TGTGCCAGTAGTGCCGGGACAGGGGGCTTGGGAGAGACCCAGTACTTC. It translates to CASSAGTGGLGETQYF.

The genes are TRBV6-5 and TRBJ1-3; 7 nucleotides agree with TRBD1. The V segment lost 6 bases and the J segment 0 bases; nucleotides outside the gene matches: 2. CDR1 MNHEY and CDR2 SVGAGI come from the germline V gene. The CDR3 is 14 amino acids. CDR3 sequence reads: CASRWDSSGNTIYF. In DNA, the CDR3 is TGTGCCAGCAGGTGGGACAGCTCTGGAAACACCATATATTTT.

The rearrangement uses TRBV5-6 and TRBJ1-6; D gene uncertain. Trimming shortened V by 3 bases and J by 10 bases, and 20 bases separated the two germline ends. The CDR3 loop spans 16 amino acids. Per germline, CDR1 SGHDT and CDR2 YYEEEE. CDR3 sequence reads: CASSSDLRTPGSPLHF. CDR3 bases: TGTGCCAGCAGCTCCGATCTACGGACTCCGGGATCACCCCTCCACTTT.

This clone was seen only once. V usage is TRBV4-1 and J usage is TRBJ2-1, with 11 bases fitting TRBD2. This CDR3 region has 15 residues. Germline assignment: CDR1 MGHRA and CDR2 YSYEKL. V trimming: 4 bases; J trimming: 6 bases; junction bases outside the gene matches: 5. Written as DNA, the CDR3 is TGCGCCAGCAGCCGAACTAGCGGGAGTACCAATGAGCAGTTCTTC. Protein sequence: CASSRTSGSTNEQFF.

As for this clone: A read error may produce the germline difference seen at one junction end. This rearrangement joins TRBV10-2 to TRBJ1-3; the D is unclear. From germline, CDR1 is WSHSY and CDR2 SAAADI. This CDR3 region has 14 residues. The chain's CDR3 is CASSGSRSGSTIYF. CDR3 bases: TGCGCCAGCAGTGGGTCGCGGTCTGGAAGCACCATATATTTT.

The chain joins TRBV28 to TRBJ2-1, with 9 bases identical to TRBD2. Trimming took 6 bases from V and 2 from J; bases not matched to a gene: 2. The V gene's germline CDR1 is MDHEN and CDR2 SYDVKM. This CDR3 is built from 14 residues. CDR3 DNA sequence: TGTGCCAGCAGCCTAGCGGGAACCTACAATGAGCAGTTCTTC. This gives the protein CASSLAGTYNEQFF.

The rearrangement uses TRBV7-2 and TRBJ1-4; 9 nucleotides match TRBD1. CDR3 length: 15 amino acids. Germline assignment: CDR1 SGHTA and CDR2 FQGNSA. J lost 5 bases, V lost 5 bases, and 6 bases had no gene match. CDR3 in DNA: TGTGCCAGCAGCCCACACAGGGGGCAGAATGAAAAACTGTTTTTT. It translates to CASSPHRGQNEKLFF.

In this sample, this clone turned up a few times. This rearrangement joins TRBV5-4 to TRBJ2-1; the D call may be TRBD1 or TRBD2 (6 bases each). CDR1 and CDR2 (germline): SGHNT, YYREEE (reference sequence). CDR3 length: 13 residues. The germline V and J ends were trimmed by 3 bases and 8 bases, with 12 bases remaining between them. CDR3 DNA sequence: TGTGCCAGCAGCTCAGTCGGGGGCGATGAGCAGTTCTTC. Protein: CASSSVGGDEQFF. Looking up the rest from reference TRBV5-4 and TRBJ2-1 gives the full variable domain: ETGVTQSPTHLIKTRGQQVTLRCSSQSGHNTVSWYQQALGQGPQFIFQYYREEENGRGNFPPRFSGLQFPNYSSELNVNALELDDSALYLCASSSVGGDEQFFGPGTRLTVL.

V gene TRBV5-4 combines with J gene TRBJ2-2; possible D gene TRBD2, 6 bases. V was trimmed by 7 bases and J by 1 base, leaving 11 bases between them. Germline V CDR1 and CDR2: SGHNT, YYREEE (reference sequence). The CDR3 has 14 residues. As DNA, the CDR3 is TGTGCCAGCCTAAGCGGGCTGAACACCGGGGAGCTGTTTTTT. Translated, it gives CASLSGLNTGELFF. Supplemented by reference TRBV5-4 and TRBJ2-2, the full variable domain reads ETGVTQSPTHLIKTRGQQVTLRCSSQSGHNTVSWYQQALGQGPQFIFQYYREEENGRGNFPPRFSGLQFPNYSSELNVNALELDDSALYLCASLSGLNTGELFFGEGSRLTVL.

This rearrangement joins TRBV10-3 to TRBJ2-7; 9 nucleotides align to TRBD1. Germline V gives CDR1 ENHRY, CDR2 SYGVKD. The V segment lost 5 bases and the J segment 3 bases; nucleotides outside the gene matches: 8. CDR3 size: 15 residues. The chain's CDR3 is CAISQGQGPFYEQYF. The CDR3 DNA sequence: TGTGCCATCAGTCAGGGACAGGGCCCCTTCTACGAGCAGTACTTC.

The V gene is TRBV9, the J gene TRBJ2-7; 9 bases agree with TRBD2. The germline CDR1 and CDR2 sequences are SGDLS and YYNGEE. After removal of 0 bases from V and 0 bases from J, the junction contained 10 bases not matched to a gene. The CDR3 has 18 residues. The CDR3 sequence is CASSVGVTSGLNSYEQYF. The DNA for the CDR3 is TGTGCCAGCAGCGTAGGGGTGACTAGCGGATTAAACTCCTACGAGCAGTACTTC.